Listed here is a single T cell receptor beta chain. These data originate in a study of human T cells and chemical hapten exposure. Time point here: patch test 3, about 24 weeks after DPC sensitization. Stated treatment: therapeutic diphenylcyclopropenone sensitization with weekly scalp DPC. Sequencing started from total RNA isolated from unfractionated whole blood. Original handling: Sampled TCR counts reached a median of around 100,000 per sample, with values ranging from about 23,224 to 700,000. TCRdb fed the RACE reads into MiXCR, producing one record per CDR3 protein. The V and J calls were not made by the authors but by TCRdb's processing. Of 50,000 to 80,000 distinct CDR3 sequences detected, about 10% appear once; the ten largest clones hold about 2.3%. With V trimmed by 5 bases and J by 6 bases, 5 bases remained unmatched. CDR1 is SGHTA, CDR2 FQGNSA, per germline. This CDR3 is built from 14 residues.

This chain uses TRBV7-2 with TRBJ2-1; 9 positions agree with TRBD2. This clonotype was obtained from a woman in her 30s with alopecia areata. Some clones in this sample may be carry-over from other donors' samples. This specimen consisted of whole blood, obtained in connection with sensitization to the hapten diphenylcyclopropenone (DPC). The CDR3 here is CASSLSGSANEQFF. The CDR3 nucleotides read TGTGCCAGCAGCCTTAGCGGGAGTGCCAATGAGCAGTTCTTC. Filled out from reference TRBV7-2 and TRBJ2-1, the complete variable domain reads GAGVSQSPSNKVTEKGKDVELRCDPISGHTALYWYRQSLGQGLEFLIYFQGNSAPDKSGLPSDRFSAERTGGSVSTLTIQRTQQEDSAVYLCASSLSGSANEQFFGPGTRLTVL.